Given below is one TCR beta chain in context. Its antigen is undetermined. The CDR3 is made up of 17 amino acids. Looked up from germline, CDR1 is SGHTA and CDR2 is FQGTGA. With 5 bases clipped from V and 6 bases from J, the junction kept 8 bases outside the gene matches. These data come from a study of identical twins. Whole-study findings and limits: Conclusions relied on cross-sectional statistical analysis, not following the same donors. Abundant beta clonotypes from cord blood had fewer insertions, unlike memory repertoires, which showed none.

MiXCR, run by TCRdb on the 5' RACE reads, gives a single entry per CDR3 protein. This repertoire shows about 890,000 distinct CDR3 sequences, more than 9% found once; its top ten account for 1.5% to 2%. The same sample was also studied in work on yellow fever vaccine responses in identical twins.

This clonotype was sampled from a woman between 18 and 30 years old in good health. This rearrangement joins TRBV7-3 to TRBJ2-2, with 14 bases matching TRBD2. The sequenced sample was PBMCs. CDR3 DNA: TGTGCCAGCAGCCCGACCGGACTAGCGGGAGGATCCGGGGAGCTGTTTTTT. Translated: CASSPTGLAGGSGELFF.